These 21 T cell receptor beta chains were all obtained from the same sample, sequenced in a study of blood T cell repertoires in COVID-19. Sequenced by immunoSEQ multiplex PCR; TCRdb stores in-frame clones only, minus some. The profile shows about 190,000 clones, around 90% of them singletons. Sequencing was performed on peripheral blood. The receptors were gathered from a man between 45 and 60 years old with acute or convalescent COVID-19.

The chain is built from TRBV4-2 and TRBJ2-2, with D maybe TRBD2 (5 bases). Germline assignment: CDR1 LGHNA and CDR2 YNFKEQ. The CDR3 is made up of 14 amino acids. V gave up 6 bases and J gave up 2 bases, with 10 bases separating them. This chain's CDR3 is CASRLGINTGELFF. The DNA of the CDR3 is TGTGCCAGCAGACTAGGAATAAACACCGGGGAGCTGTTTTTT.

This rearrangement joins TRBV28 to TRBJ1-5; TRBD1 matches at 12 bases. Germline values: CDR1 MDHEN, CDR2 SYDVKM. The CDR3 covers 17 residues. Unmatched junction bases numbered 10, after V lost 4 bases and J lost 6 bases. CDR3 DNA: TGTGCCAGCAGTTCCCCCGGGACAGGGGGCTCGGGTCAGCCCCAGCATTTT. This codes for CASSSPGTGGSGQPQHF.

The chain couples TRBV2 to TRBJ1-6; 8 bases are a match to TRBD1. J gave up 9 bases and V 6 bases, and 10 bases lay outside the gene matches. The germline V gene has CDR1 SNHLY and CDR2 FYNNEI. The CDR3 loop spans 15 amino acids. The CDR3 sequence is CASSYPTGAASPLHF. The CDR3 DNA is TGTGCCAGCAGCTACCCGACAGGGGCTGCTTCACCCCTCCACTTT.

This CDR3 reads CASSYSGVGGHYEQYV. For the CDR3, the DNA is TGTGCCAGCAGTTACTCCGGGGTAGGGGGCCACTACGAGCAGTACGTC. V usage is TRBV6-5 and J usage is TRBJ2-7; 7 bases align to TRBD1. The J segment lost 3 bases and the V segment lost 0 bases, leaving 8 bases of the junction unmatched. The CDR3 totals 16 residues. Germline V gene data show CDR1 as MNHEY and CDR2 as SVGAGI.

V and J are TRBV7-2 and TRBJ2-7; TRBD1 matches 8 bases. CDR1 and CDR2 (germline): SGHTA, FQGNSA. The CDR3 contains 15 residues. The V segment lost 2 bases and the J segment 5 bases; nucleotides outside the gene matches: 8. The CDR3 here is CASSLTAGGANEQYF. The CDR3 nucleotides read TGTGCCAGCAGCTTAACGGCAGGGGGCGCAAACGAGCAGTACTTC.

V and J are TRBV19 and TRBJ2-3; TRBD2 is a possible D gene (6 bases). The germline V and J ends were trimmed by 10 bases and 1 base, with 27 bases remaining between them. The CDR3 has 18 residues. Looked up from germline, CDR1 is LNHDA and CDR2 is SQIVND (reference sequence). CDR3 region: CAKDPPPVRAGRTDTQYF. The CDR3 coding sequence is TGTGCCAAAGACCCGCCGCCCGTTCGTGCGGGGCGCACAGATACGCAGTATTTT. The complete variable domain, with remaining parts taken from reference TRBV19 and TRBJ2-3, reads DGGITQSPKYLFRKEGQNVTLSCEQNLNHDAMYWYRQDPGQGLRLIYYSQIVNDFQKGDIAEGYSVSREKKESFPLTVTSAQKNPTAFYLCAKDPPPVRAGRTDTQYFGPGTRLTVL.

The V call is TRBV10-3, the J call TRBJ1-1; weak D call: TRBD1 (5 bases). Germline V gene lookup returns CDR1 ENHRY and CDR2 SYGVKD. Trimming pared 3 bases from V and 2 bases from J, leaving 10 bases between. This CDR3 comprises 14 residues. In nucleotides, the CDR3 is TGTGCCATCAGTGAAGGGCAGGGCAACACTGAAGCTTTCTTT. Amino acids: CAISEGQGNTEAFF.

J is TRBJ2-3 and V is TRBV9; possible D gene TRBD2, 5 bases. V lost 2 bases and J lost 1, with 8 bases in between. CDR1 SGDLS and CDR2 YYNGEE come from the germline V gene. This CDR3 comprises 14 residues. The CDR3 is CASSVYSGTDTQYF. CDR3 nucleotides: TGTGCCAGCAGCGTTTATAGCGGCACAGATACGCAGTATTTT. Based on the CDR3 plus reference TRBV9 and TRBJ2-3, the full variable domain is DSGVTQTPKHLITATGQRVTLRCSPRSGDLSVYWYQQSLDQGLQFLIQYYNGEERAKGNILERFSAQQFPDLHSELNLSSLELGDSALYFCASSVYSGTDTQYFGPGTRLTVL.

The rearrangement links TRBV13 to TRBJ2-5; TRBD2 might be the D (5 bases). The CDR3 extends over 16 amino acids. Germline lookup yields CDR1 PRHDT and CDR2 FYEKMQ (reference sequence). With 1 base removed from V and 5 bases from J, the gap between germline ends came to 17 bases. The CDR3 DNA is TGTGCCAGCAGCTTAGAGGCGTCGGGGAGTCGCGAGACCCAGTACTTC. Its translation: CASSLEASGSRETQYF.

Here the CDR3 DNA reads TGTGCCAGCAGTCTCCTACCCCCTTATAGCAATCAGCCCCAGCATTTT. Its translation: CASSLLPPYSNQPQHF. V is TRBV27 and J is TRBJ1-5; D is unresolved. This CDR3 region has 16 residues. Trimming left V 5 bases short and J 0 bases short, with 14 bases between. Germline V gives CDR1 MNHEY, CDR2 SMNVEV (reference sequence).

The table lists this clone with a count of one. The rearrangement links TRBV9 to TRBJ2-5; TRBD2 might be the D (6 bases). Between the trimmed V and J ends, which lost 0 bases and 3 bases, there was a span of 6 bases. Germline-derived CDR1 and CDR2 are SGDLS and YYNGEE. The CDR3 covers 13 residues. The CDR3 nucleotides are TGTGCCAGCAGCGTAGGCGGGAAAGAGACCCAGTACTTC. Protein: CASSVGGKETQYF.

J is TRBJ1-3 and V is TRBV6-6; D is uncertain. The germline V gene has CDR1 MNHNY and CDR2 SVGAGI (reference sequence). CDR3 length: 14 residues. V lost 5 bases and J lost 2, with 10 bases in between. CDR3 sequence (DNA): TGTGCCAGCAGTCTCGGGGTGACTGGAAACACCATATATTTT. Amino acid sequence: CASSLGVTGNTIYF.

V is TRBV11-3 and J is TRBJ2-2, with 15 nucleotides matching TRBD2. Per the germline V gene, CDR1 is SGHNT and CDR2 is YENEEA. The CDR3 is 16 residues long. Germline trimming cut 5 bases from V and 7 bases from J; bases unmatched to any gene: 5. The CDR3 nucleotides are TGTGCCAGCAGCCGAGGGACTAGCGGGGGGAGCGGGGAGCTGTTTTTT. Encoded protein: CASSRGTSGGSGELFF.

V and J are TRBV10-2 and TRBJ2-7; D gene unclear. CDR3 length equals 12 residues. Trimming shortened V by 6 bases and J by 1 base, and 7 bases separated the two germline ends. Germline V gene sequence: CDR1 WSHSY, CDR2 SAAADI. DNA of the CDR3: TGCGCCAGCAGCCACGGGTCCTACGAGCAGTACTTC. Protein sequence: CASSHGSYEQYF.

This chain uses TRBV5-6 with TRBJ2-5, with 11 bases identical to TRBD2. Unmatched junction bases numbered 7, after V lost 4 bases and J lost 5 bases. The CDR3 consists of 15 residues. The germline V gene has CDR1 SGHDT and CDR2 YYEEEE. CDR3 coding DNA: TGTGCCAGCAGCCGGCGACGGACTAGCGGGGAGACCCAGTACTTC. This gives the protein CASSRRRTSGETQYF.

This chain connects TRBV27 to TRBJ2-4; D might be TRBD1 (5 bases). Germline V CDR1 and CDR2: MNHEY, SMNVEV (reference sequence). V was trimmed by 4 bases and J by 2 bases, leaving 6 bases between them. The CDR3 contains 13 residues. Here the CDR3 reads CASSSGTKNIQYF. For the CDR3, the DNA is TGTGCCAGCAGTTCAGGGACCAAAAACATTCAGTACTTC.

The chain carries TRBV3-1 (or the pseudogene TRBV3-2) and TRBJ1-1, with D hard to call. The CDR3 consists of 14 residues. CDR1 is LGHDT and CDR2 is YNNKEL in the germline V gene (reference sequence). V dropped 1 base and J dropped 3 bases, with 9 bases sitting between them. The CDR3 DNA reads TGTGCCAGCAGCCAAGGGAATCGGGACACTGAAGCTTTCTTT. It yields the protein CASSQGNRDTEAFF.

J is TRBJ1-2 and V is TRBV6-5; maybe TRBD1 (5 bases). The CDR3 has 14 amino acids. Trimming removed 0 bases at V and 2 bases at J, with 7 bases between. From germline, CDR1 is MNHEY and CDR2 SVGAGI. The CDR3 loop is CASSYSHRNYGYTF. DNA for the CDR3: TGTGCCAGCAGTTACTCGCACAGGAACTATGGCTACACCTTC.

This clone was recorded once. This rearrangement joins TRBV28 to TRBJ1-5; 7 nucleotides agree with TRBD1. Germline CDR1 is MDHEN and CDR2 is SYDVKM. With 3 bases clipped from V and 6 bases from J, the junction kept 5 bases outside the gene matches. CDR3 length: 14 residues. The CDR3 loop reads CASSLTGRVQPQHF. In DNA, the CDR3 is TGTGCCAGCAGTTTGACAGGGCGTGTTCAGCCCCAGCATTTT.

The CDR3 region is CASSPQGLAGNTIYF. DNA for the CDR3: TGCGCCAGCAGCCCCCAGGGACTGGCTGGAAACACCATATATTTT. V and J are TRBV5-1 and TRBJ1-3; a weak D match, TRBD1 (5 bases). The germline CDR1 and CDR2 sequences are SGHRS and YFSETQ. V was shortened by 4 bases and J by 2 bases, with 13 bases between the two germline ends. The CDR3 consists of 15 residues.

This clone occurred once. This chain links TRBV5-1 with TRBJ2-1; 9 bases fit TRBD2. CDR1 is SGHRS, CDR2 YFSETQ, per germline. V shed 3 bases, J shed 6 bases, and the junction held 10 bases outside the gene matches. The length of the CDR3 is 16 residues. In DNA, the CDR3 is TGCGCCAGCAGCTCCGGAGGCCTAGCGGGATCCAATGAGCAGTTCTTC. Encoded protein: CASSSGGLAGSNEQFF.